A single T cell receptor (beta chain) is shown here with its context. This record comes from a study of blood T cell repertoires in COVID-19. The overall study: PBMCs, B-cell-depleted T cells, or T cells were the source of the cDNA or gDNA that made up the material.

The repertoire was sequenced with immunoSEQ multiplex PCR; TCRdb's copy has only in-frame clones and lacks some. Among some 260,000 clones listed, approximately 86% were seen once. This CDR3 has 16 residues. The ends lost 3 bases at V and 7 bases at J; junction bases unmatched: 8. The germline CDR1 and CDR2 sequences are LGHDT and YNNKEL (reference sequence). This chain joins TRBV3-1 (or the pseudogene TRBV3-2) and TRBJ2-1; 11 bases fit TRBD1. Input material: PBMCs or T cells enriched from blood (not recorded which). This receptor was obtained from a woman aged 25-40 years with acute COVID-19. The DNA for the CDR3 is TGTGCCAGCAGCCATCTAGGACAGGGGGCGCGGAATGAGCAGTTCTTC. Residues: CASSHLGQGARNEQFF.